This paragraph reports one TCR beta chain. Antigen specificity is unknown. The data are from a study of molecular identifiers for immune sequencing clone quantification. General study points: Jurkat TCR RNA spiked in from one cell (amid 960,000 or so naive cells) was reportedly detectable.

TCRdb re-called the PCR reads through MiXCR, storing one row per CDR3 protein. This sample has 600,000 to 650,000 distinct CDR3 sequences, with just under 20% found just once. The V and J ends lost 3 bases and 0 bases respectively, with 8 bases between them. The V gene's germline CDR1 is SQVTM and CDR2 ANQGSEA. CDR3 length: 13 amino acids. This TCR was recovered from a human donor in good health. Some libraries in this study had Jurkat cell RNA spiked in. V usage is TRBV29-1 and J usage is TRBJ1-2, with D perhaps TRBD1 (5 bases). Sample: naive CD8+ T cells from blood, with Jurkat cell RNA spiked in. The sample's subset: FACS-sorted CD8+CD4-CCR7+CD45RA+ naive T cells. The DNA of the CDR3 is TGCAGCGTTGATGACAGCTCTAACTATGGCTACACCTTC. Its protein product is CSVDDSSNYGYTF.